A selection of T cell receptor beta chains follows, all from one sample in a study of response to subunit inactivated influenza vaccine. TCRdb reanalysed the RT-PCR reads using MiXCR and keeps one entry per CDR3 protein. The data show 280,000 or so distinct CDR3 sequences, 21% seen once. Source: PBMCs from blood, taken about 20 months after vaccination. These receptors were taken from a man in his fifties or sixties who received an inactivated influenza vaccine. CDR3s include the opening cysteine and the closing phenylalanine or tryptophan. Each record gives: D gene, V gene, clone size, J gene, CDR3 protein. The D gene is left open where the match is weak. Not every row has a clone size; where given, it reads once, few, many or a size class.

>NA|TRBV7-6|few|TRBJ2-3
CASSQTWGPKPVADTQYF
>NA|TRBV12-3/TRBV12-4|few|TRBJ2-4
CASSFQGNAIQYF
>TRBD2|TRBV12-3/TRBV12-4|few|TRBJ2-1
CASSLVLAGVGNEQFF
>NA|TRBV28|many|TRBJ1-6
CATAGSPITIYNSPLHF
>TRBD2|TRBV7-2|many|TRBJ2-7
CASSLVMLAGVYEQYF
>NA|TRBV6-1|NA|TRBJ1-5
CASRKLAVSNQPQHF
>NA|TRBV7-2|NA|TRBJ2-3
CASSIRALTSDPQYF
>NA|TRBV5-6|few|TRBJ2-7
CASNRRDRTYEQYF
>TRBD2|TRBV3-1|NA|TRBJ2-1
CASSRGLARSHNEQFF
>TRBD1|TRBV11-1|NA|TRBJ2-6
CASSPLWDSTTSGANVLTF
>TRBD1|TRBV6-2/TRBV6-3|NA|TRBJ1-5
CASSYSLGQGGQPQHF
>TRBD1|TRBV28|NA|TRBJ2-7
CASSLTLRTGGDYEQYF
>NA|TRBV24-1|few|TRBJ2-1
CATSDYGGEYYNEQFF
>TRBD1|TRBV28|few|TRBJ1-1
CASTGTANTEAFF
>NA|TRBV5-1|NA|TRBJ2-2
CASSLDPHADGELFF
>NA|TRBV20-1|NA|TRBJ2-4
CSARRTGHLAKNIQYF
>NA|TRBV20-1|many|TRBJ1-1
CTAVEGMNTEAFF
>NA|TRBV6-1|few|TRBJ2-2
CASSQEEWYQNTGELFF
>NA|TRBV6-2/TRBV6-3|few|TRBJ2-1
CASSPLFEQFF
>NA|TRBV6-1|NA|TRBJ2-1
CASIPYRGAYNEQFF